The source of this TCR beta chain is a study of T cell responses to AZD1222 COVID-19 vaccine. Regarding the study as a whole: Donor demographics were predominantly white British with a female majority; clonal diversity may be underestimated.

Remarks on this clone: Its antigen remains unknown.

The V and J ends lost 5 bases and 4 bases respectively, with 9 bases between them. The V gene's germline CDR1 is SNHLY and CDR2 FYNNEI. The CDR3 has 14 amino acids. Sequencing was performed with immunoSEQ multiplex PCR; in TCRdb, only in-frame clones are kept and a portion is missing. The sample lists approximately 110,000 clones, roughly nine tenths occurring once. The rearrangement links TRBV2 to TRBJ1-6; D not resolved. The sample here was peripheral blood, taken on day 0 of AZD1222 vaccination. This TCR derives from an adult in good health. CDR3 protein: CASSSPSYNSPLHF. DNA of the CDR3: TGTGCCAGCAGTTCGCCGTCGTATAATTCACCCCTCCACTTT.